The TCR beta chain under discussion was sequenced for a study of graft-versus-host responses after intestinal transplantation. This clone was found a few times. Its antigen remains unknown. Measured with immunoSEQ multiplex PCR; TCRdb has only the in-frame clones, and not every one. The sample shows about 100,000 clones, 87% of them seen only once. The source material was unstimulated CD4+ T cells sorted from spleen or lymph node cells, sampled before transplant. This TCR derives from a human donor who was the organ donor for an intestinal transplant.

CDR3 in DNA: TGTGCCAGCAGGTTAAGGGGGCGGAGTAACTATGGCTACACCTTC. This translates into CASRLRGRSNYGYTF. The chain is built from TRBV28 and TRBJ1-2, with 7 positions matching TRBD1. Germline lookup yields CDR1 MDHEN and CDR2 SYDVKM. The CDR3 runs to 15 residues. J gave up 1 base and V 6 bases, and 8 bases lay outside the gene matches.